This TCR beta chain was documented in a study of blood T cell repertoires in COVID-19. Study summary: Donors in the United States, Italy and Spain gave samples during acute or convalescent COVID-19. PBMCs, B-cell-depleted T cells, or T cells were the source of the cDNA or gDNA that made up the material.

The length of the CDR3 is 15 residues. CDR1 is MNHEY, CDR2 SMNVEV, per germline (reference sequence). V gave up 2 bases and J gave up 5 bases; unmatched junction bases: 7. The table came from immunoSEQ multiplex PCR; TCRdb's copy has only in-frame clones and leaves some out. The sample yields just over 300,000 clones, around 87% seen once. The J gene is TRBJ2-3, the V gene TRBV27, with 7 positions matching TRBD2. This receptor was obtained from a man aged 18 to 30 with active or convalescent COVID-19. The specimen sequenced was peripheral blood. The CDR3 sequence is CASSLGGRDQDTQYF. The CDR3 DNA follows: TGTGCCAGCAGTTTAGGTGGGAGGGACCAAGATACGCAGTATTTT.